Listed below are T cell receptor beta chains from one sample, sequenced in a study of cytomegalovirus exposure and HLA in healthy donors. Sequenced by immunoSEQ multiplex PCR; TCRdb stores in-frame clones only, minus some. The sample shows approximately 180,000 clones, roughly 74% of them seen only once. Sequencing used PBMCs. All receptors come from a woman aged 25 to 39 in good health and CMV-seronegative. CDR3s leave out the opening cysteine and the closing phenylalanine or tryptophan.

v_gene,j_gene,CDR3aa
TRBV7-2,TRBJ1-1,ASSLGATGEAF
TRBV11-3,TRBJ2-7,ASSFTDSYEQY
TRBV30,TRBJ2-7,AGGRGSYEQY
TRBV6-1,NA,ASRQSLSSYEQY
TRBV10-2,TRBJ2-1,ASRPGTSGGANEQF
TRBV11-1,TRBJ1-6,ASSLQAVNSPLH
TRBV19,TRBJ1-2,ASTPTTGTAYGYT
TRBV5-1,TRBJ2-2,ASSLSHLAGVADGELF
TRBV27,TRBJ1-4,ASSSTDAHYGVNEKLF
TRBV7-2,TRBJ1-1,ASSLVRGYNMNTEAF
TRBV18,TRBJ2-7,ASSPNRGSAYEQY
TRBV7-8,TRBJ2-7,ASSLVDTLYEQY
TRBV9,TRBJ2-1,ASSVEVGQALYNEQF
TRBV7-9,TRBJ2-5,ASSSIGKETQY
TRBV10-3,TRBJ2-7,AISESTRQSYEQY
TRBV5-1,TRBJ1-2,ASSLAPGLAYGYT
TRBV9,TRBJ1-1,ASSEQGENTEAF
TRBV10-2,TRBJ2-7,ASSELSFRDRPRSYEQY
TRBV19,TRBJ1-5,ASRTGLYSNQPQH
TRBV4-2,TRBJ1-1,ASSHYPADSEAF
TRBV7-9,TRBJ1-2,ASSPRVFGLANYGYT
TRBV4-2,TRBJ2-5,ASSQEWLAGGETQY
TRBV5-1,TRBJ2-3,ASSLAGLADDTDTQY
TRBV29-1,TRBJ2-2,SVGGVAGVGTGELF
TRBV30,TRBJ1-3,AWSVRGGSGNTIY
TRBV5-4,TRBJ1-4,ASSRQGRSEKLF
TRBV27,TRBJ2-5,ASSWSLAGGSGTQY
TRBV4-1,TRBJ1-2,ASSQDGRTGYYGYT
TRBV13,TRBJ2-7,ASSPQAGLPLY
TRBV4-3,TRBJ2-1,ASSQIRVGEQF
TRBV5-4,TRBJ2-3,ASSKRAGGADTQY
TRBV5-6,TRBJ2-2,ASSLGSGRTGELF
TRBV2,TRBJ2-7,ASSEEIAQTYEQY
TRBV6-4,TRBJ1-1,ASSADRATEAF
TRBV6-1,TRBJ2-7,ASSEGRSYEQY
TRBV10-3,TRBJ2-7,AISGDRTSYEQY
TRBV7-3,TRBJ2-3,ASSARGDISTDTQY
TRBV29-1,TRBJ1-1,SPLLRQTGHVPTEAF
TRBV15,TRBJ2-2,ATSRGLSGPYDGELF
TRBV4-3,TRBJ2-1,ASSQGGGAYNEQF
TRBV30,TRBJ1-2,AWSGGWGDGYT
TRBV19,TRBJ2-1,ASSMGRFYNEQF
TRBV25-1,TRBJ2-5,ASSETGEWETQY
TRBV9,TRBJ2-7,ASQGEFSYEQY
TRBV19,TRBJ1-1,ASGNDRGRITEAF
TRBV7-3,TRBJ2-7,ASSLMAGGRYEQY
TRBV4-2,TRBJ1-6,ASSQGDTISPLH
TRBV7-6,TRBJ1-4,ASSLTPGTGYEKLF
TRBV5-1,TRBJ1-2,ASSPTGATGNYGYT
TRBV5-4,TRBJ1-1,ASSPDSHSTEAF
TRBV18,TRBJ1-2,ASSLGQDRYGYT
TRBV18,TRBJ2-1,ASSPWGPSEQF